These 27 T cell receptor beta chains originate from one sample sequenced in a study of tumor and adjacent non-tumor tissue in lung cancer. The template was RNA from unsorted bulk tissue. Three rounds of nested PCR, following a modified ARM-PCR protocol, produced the TCRbeta library. TCRdb re-derived calls from the multiplex PCR reads in MiXCR, one entry per CDR3 protein. The sample records 110,000 or so distinct CDR3 sequences, around 80% being singletons. The specimen was lung tumor tissue. The receptor set was obtained from a woman aged 55 to 70 with non-small cell lung cancer.

This clonotype was picked up many times. The J gene is TRBJ1-2, the V gene TRBV4-2, with D hard to call. The CDR3 has 17 residues. The germline V gene encodes CDR1 LGHNA and CDR2 YNFKEQ. V was cut by 0 bases and J by 2 bases, with 16 bases left in between. CDR3 sequence reads: CASSQELPGDSNYGYTF. The CDR3 bases are TGTGCCAGCAGCCAAGAGCTCCCGGGAGATTCGAACTATGGCTACACCTTC.

On this clonotype itself: One end of the junction fails to match germline, which may point to a read error. The CDR3 here is CVCSLELTSGSHNEQSF. Written as DNA, the CDR3 is TGTGTCTGCAGCTTAGAGTTGACTAGCGGGAGCCACAATGAACAGTCCTTC. V is TRBV11-3 and J is TRBJ2-1; 12 bases map to TRBD2. Germline V gene sequence: CDR1 SGHNT, CDR2 YENEEA. This CDR3 has 17 residues.

Note on this clonotype: The junction and the germline gene differ at one end; a read error may be behind it. The gene calls are TRBV11-2 and TRBJ2-2; tentatively, D is TRBD2 (5 bases). Germline V gene lookup returns CDR1 SGHAT and CDR2 FQNNGV. There are 16 residues in the CDR3. CDR3: CASSLLMTAHTGELFF. The DNA of the CDR3 is TGTGCCAGCAGCTTATTAATGACGGCGCACACCGGGGAGCTCTTTTTT.

Regarding this clonotype: A read error may produce the germline difference seen at one junction end. The chain uses TRBV11-2 and TRBJ1-6; unclear D gene. The CDR3 length is 14 residues. Germline V gene sequence: CDR1 SGHAT, CDR2 FQNNGV. CDR3 residues: CASSSRWENSPLQF. CDR3 DNA sequence: TGTGCCAGCAGCTCTAGGTGGGAAAATTCACCCCTCCAATTT.

Concerning this clonotype: A much larger clone lies one base from this, so it may be a read error. The chain employs TRBV6-2 or TRBV6-3 and TRBJ1-1; D is unresolved. Germline CDR1 is MNHEY and CDR2 is SVGEGT. The CDR3 is made up of 12 amino acids. Here the CDR3 reads CANSFRATEAFF. The DNA of the CDR3 is TGTGCCAACAGTTTCCGGGCCACTGAAGCTTTCTTT.

About this clonotype: This may be a read error: a much more frequent sequence differs by one nucleotide. V is TRBV12-3 or TRBV12-4 and J is TRBJ1-6; D is ambiguous. The V gene lost 1 base and the J gene lost 6 bases, with 10 bases spanning the gap. This CDR3 region has 15 residues. The CDR3 DNA follows: TGTGCCAGCAGTTTAGACGGGCCGGGTAATTCACCCCTCCACTTT. It is translated as CASSLDGPGNSPLHF.

With regard to this clonotype: The conserved closing phenylalanine or tryptophan is absent in this CDR3, likely reflecting a read error. The chain joins TRBV29-1 to TRBJ1-1, with a weak D call TRBD1 (5 bases). This CDR3 has 11 amino acids. Germline assignment: CDR1 SQVTM and CDR2 ANQGSEA. The CDR3 DNA sequence: TGCGGGGTTCGGGAGGGGATTGAAGCTTTCATT. This translates into CGVREGIEAFI.

As regards this clonotype: Since a much larger clone is just one base distant, this may be a read error. J is TRBJ1-5 and V is TRBV20-1; D not certain. The CDR3 extends over 13 amino acids. Germline assignment: CDR1 DFQATT and CDR2 SNEGSKA (reference sequence). CDR3 sequence (DNA): TGCAGTGCCCCGAGTGGAAGCAATCACCCCCAGCATTTT. It yields the protein CSAPSGSNHPQHF.

With regard to this clonotype: The junction departs from the called germline gene at one end, perhaps through a read error. The chain employs TRBV28 and TRBJ2-5; maybe TRBD2 (6 bases). Germline V gene sequence: CDR1 MDHEN, CDR2 SYDVKM. The CDR3 length is 12 residues. For the CDR3, the DNA is TGTGCCAGCACAAGCCCTGGGGGGACCCAAAACTTC. Amino acid sequence: CASTSPGGTQNF.

Concerning this clonotype itself: The germline gene is not matched at one end of the junction; a read error may be the cause. The chain carries TRBV19 and TRBJ2-1; TRBD2 might be the D (5 bases). The CDR3 runs to 13 residues. Germline V CDR1 and CDR2: LNHDA, SQIVND (reference sequence). CDR3 nucleotides: TGTGCAAGTAGTGTGGAATCGGGGTATGGGCAGTTCTTC. It is translated as CASSVESGYGQFF.

In the case of this clonotype: It may be a read error: a sequence one base away is much more abundant. The chain has TRBV7-3 and TRBJ2-1; D gene ambiguous. This CDR3 region has 13 residues. Germline V gene lookup returns CDR1 SGHTA and CDR2 FQGTGA. The DNA for the CDR3 is TGTGTCAGCAGCTTAACAGCCTACAATGAGCAGTTCTTC. Protein product: CVSSLTAYNEQFF.

With respect to this clonotype: One junction end does not reproduce the germline sequence, and a read error may be involved. The V and J genes are TRBV29-1 and TRBJ2-1; tentative D call: TRBD1 (5 bases). CDR3 size: 19 residues. Germline assignment: CDR1 SQVTM and CDR2 ANQGSEA. The CDR3 spells CSVEGQIGAWQGWNNEHFF. Written as DNA, the CDR3 is TGCAGCGTTGAAGGTCAGATTGGGGCCTGGCAGGGTTGGAATAATGAGCACTTCTTC.

This clonotype was seen just once. The rearrangement uses TRBV20-1 and TRBJ2-7; possibly TRBD2 for D (5 bases). In germline, CDR1 is DFQATT, CDR2 SNEGSKA (reference sequence). The CDR3 covers 16 residues. With 0 bases removed from V and 7 bases from J, the gap between germline ends came to 22 bases. The CDR3 protein is CSARDSLRRWRYEQYF. The CDR3 nucleotides read TGCAGTGCTAGAGATTCTTTGCGGAGGTGGAGGTATGAGCAGTACTTC.

The chain carries TRBV7-9 and TRBJ2-1; tentatively, D is TRBD1 (7 bases). V shed 5 bases and J shed 6 bases, with 20 bases lying between them. The CDR3 contains 16 residues. Germline lookup yields CDR1 SEHNR and CDR2 FQNEAQ (reference sequence). The CDR3 bases are TGTGCCAGCAGCCCCCTAAAGCAGGGGGACTGCAATGAGCAGTTCTTC. This sequence encodes CASSPLKQGDCNEQFF. The entire variable domain, with the rest obtained from reference TRBV7-9 and TRBJ2-1, is as follows: DTGVSQNPRHKITKRGQNVTFRCDPISEHNRLYWYRQTLGQGPEFLTYFQNEAQLEKSRLLSDRFSAERPKGSFSTLEIQRTEQGDSAMYLCASSPLKQGDCNEQFFGPGTRLTVL.

Judged by abundance, this clonotype is medium-sized. The chain recombines TRBV4-3 with TRBJ1-5, with a weak D call TRBD1 (5 bases). Germline V CDR1 and CDR2: LGHNA, YSLEER. Trimming removed 1 base from V and 7 bases from J, with 11 bases in between. The CDR3 is 14 residues long. CDR3 residues: CASSQGLGGQPQHF. CDR3 coding DNA: TGCGCCAGCAGCCAAGGTTTGGGGGGGCAGCCCCAGCATTTT.

This clonotype was seen more than once but under ten times. Germline is not matched at one junction end, which may reflect a read error. The rearrangement joins TRBV11-3 to TRBJ1-1; no clear D. The CDR3 totals 12 residues. From germline, CDR1 is SGHNT and CDR2 YENEEA. CDR3 amino acids: CANSLGGTEAFF. As DNA, the CDR3 is TGTGCCAACAGCTTAGGTGGGACTGAAGCTTTCTTT.

The sample holds one count of this clonotype. The chain combines TRBV4-2 with TRBJ1-5; D is perhaps TRBD1 (5 bases). V lost 8 bases and J 15 bases, leaving 20 bases between the germline ends. Germline V gives CDR1 LGHNA, CDR2 YNFKEQ. The CDR3 runs to 12 residues. The DNA for the CDR3 is TGTGCCAGCCGACGGGGCAATCTGCCTCGGCATTTT. Amino acid sequence: CASRRGNLPRHF.

This clonotype was seen repeatedly, ten times or more. V is TRBV6-2 or TRBV6-3 and J is TRBJ2-3; TRBD2 matches at 13 bases. The junction had 5 bases not matched to a gene; V was cut back by 5 bases and J by 6 bases. Germline V gene data show CDR1 as MNHEY and CDR2 as SVGEGT. CDR3 length: 15 residues. CDR3 amino acids: CASSLGLAGSDTQYF. In nucleotides, the CDR3 is TGTGCCAGCAGTCTGGGACTAGCGGGATCGGATACGCAGTATTTT.

Comments on this clonotype: Compared with germline, one end of the junction differs, possibly owing to a read error. The rearrangement joins TRBV7-2 to TRBJ2-1, with 9 bases that match TRBD2. Germline loops: CDR1 SGHTA, CDR2 FQGNSA. The CDR3 runs 14 residues. Here the CDR3 DNA reads TGTGTCAGCAGCTCCTTAGCGGGAGAAGACGAACAGTTCTTC. As protein: CVSSSLAGEDEQFF.

The chain carries TRBV20-1 and TRBJ1-5; TRBD1 aligns across 7 bases. The germline V gene encodes CDR1 DFQATT and CDR2 SNEGSKA (reference sequence). This CDR3 contains 16 residues. The ends lost 6 bases at V and 5 bases at J; junction bases unmatched: 16. The CDR3 loop reads CSAKGAGQRDYQPQHF. The CDR3 DNA reads TGCAGTGCGAAGGGGGCGGGACAGAGAGATTATCAGCCCCAGCATTTT.

About this clonotype itself: This sequence may be a read error, since a much larger clone differs from it by one base. The gene calls are TRBV20-1 and TRBJ2-3, with D hard to call. Trimming shortened V by 4 bases and J by 1 base, and 15 bases separated the two germline ends. Germline assignment: CDR1 DFQATT and CDR2 SNEGSKA (reference sequence). CDR3 length equals 15 residues. DNA for the CDR3: TGCAGTGCTAATATCCGAAGTCCTCGCACAGATACGCAGTATTTT. Protein sequence: CSANIRSPRTDTQYF.

The table lists this clonotype with a few counts. At one of its ends the junction is not consistent with the germline gene, which may arise from a read error. V and J are TRBV4-1 and TRBJ2-7; 11 bases agree with TRBD1. Per the germline V gene, CDR1 is MGHRA and CDR2 is YSYEKL. The CDR3 covers 17 residues. The DNA for the CDR3 is TGCGTCAGCAGCCCCACTCCATTAGGACAGGGGGCCTACGAGCAGTACTTT. This translates into CVSSPTPLGQGAYEQYF.

This clonotype has a handful of counts. The chain is built from TRBV11-3 and TRBJ1-1; D gene unclear. The CDR3 has 18 amino acids. Germline values: CDR1 SGHNT, CDR2 YENEEA. Trimming took off 2 bases at V and 0 bases at J, with 19 bases between the two ends. The CDR3 sequence is CASSLIGPLGRMNTEAFF. The CDR3, as DNA: TGTGCCAGCAGCTTAATTGGGCCACTAGGCCGGATGAACACTGAAGCTTTCTTT.

There are many counts of this clonotype. The chain links TRBV11-2 to TRBJ2-1; D possibly corresponds to TRBD2 (6 bases). Germline CDR1 is SGHAT and CDR2 is FQNNGV. The CDR3 has 15 amino acids. V lost 4 bases and J lost 5, with 15 bases in between. This CDR3 reads CASSWGVATDNEQFF. The CDR3 bases are TGTGCCAGCAGCTGGGGGGTGGCGACAGACAATGAGCAGTTCTTC.

This clonotype counts as medium-sized (0.01 to 0.1%). The chain has TRBV4-2 and TRBJ1-2, with D possibly being TRBD1 (5 bases). V lost 3 bases and J lost 0, with 11 bases in between. Germline V gene lookup returns CDR1 LGHNA and CDR2 YNFKEQ. This CDR3 has 15 amino acids. Here the CDR3 DNA reads TGTGCCAGCAGCCAGGACGGGACCTCTAACTATGGCTACACCTTC. Translating it yields CASSQDGTSNYGYTF.

This clonotype was detected ten times or more. The chain combines TRBV4-3 with TRBJ1-2; the match to TRBD1 covers 8 bases. The trim removed 4 bases at V and 6 bases at J, leaving 4 bases unmatched. Germline values: CDR1 LGHNA, CDR2 YSLEER. The CDR3 loop spans 13 amino acids. CDR3 coding DNA: TGCGCCAGCAGCCGAATGACAGGGGATGGCTACACCTTC. Protein sequence: CASSRMTGDGYTF.

Concerning this clonotype: This may be a read error, as it is one base from a much larger clone. The chain combines TRBV20-1 with TRBJ1-2; possibly TRBD1 for D (6 bases). In germline, CDR1 is DFQATT, CDR2 SNEGSKA (reference sequence). CDR3 size: 16 residues. Trimming cost V 0 bases and J 7 bases, with 21 bases left between them. CDR3 residues: CSARDARAGDMGGYTF. The CDR3 coding sequence is TGCAGTGCTAGAGATGCGCGGGCAGGGGATATGGGTGGCTACACCTTC.